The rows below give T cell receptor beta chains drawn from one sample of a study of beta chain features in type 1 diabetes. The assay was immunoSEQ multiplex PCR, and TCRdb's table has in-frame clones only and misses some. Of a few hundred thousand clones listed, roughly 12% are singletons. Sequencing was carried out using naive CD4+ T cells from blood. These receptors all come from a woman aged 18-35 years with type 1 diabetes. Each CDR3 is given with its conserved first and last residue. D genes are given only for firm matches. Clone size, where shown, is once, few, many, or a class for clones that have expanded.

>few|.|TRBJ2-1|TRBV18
CASSLSGPEQFF
TGTGCCAGCTCACTTAGCGGCCCCGAGCAGTTCTTC
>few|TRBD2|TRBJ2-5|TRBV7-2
CASFLAGRAAGVETQYF
TGTGCCAGCTTTCTGGCCGGTAGGGCAGCGGGAGTTGAGACCCAGTACTTC
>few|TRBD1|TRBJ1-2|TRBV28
CASRPTGTGGGLGYGYTF
TGTGCCAGCAGACCCACCGGGACAGGGGGTGGGCTAGGCTATGGCTACACCTTC
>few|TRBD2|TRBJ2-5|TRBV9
CASSPRGLAGARETQYF
TGTGCCAGCAGCCCCCGTGGGTTAGCGGGAGCTCGAGAGACCCAGTACTTC
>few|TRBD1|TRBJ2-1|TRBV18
CASSPPWTGDNEQFF
TGTGCCAGCTCACCACCCTGGACAGGAGACAATGAGCAGTTCTTC
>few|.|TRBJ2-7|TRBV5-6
CASSWWDSAYEQYF
TGTGCCAGCAGCTGGTGGGACTCCGCCTACGAGCAGTACTTC
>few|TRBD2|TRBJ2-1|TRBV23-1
CASSQSKGLGFDEQFF
TGCGCCAGCAGTCAATCTAAGGGACTAGGTTTCGATGAGCAGTTCTTC
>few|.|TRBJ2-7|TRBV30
CAWSRGANYEQYF
TGTGCCTGGAGTAGGGGCGCCAACTACGAGCAGTACTTC
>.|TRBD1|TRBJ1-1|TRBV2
CASSQGQGAAFF
TGTGCCAGCAGTCAGGGACAGGGGGCGGCTTTCTTT
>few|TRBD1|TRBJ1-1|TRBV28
CASSFPGGAFF
TGTGCCAGCAGTTTTCCAGGGGGGGCTTTCTTT
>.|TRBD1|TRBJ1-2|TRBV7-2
CASSPGTAPGRTF
TGTGCCAGCAGCCCCGGGACAGCCCCCGGTCGCACCTTC
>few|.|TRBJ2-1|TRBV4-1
CASSEGTREQFF
TGCGCCAGCAGCGAAGGCACTCGAGAGCAGTTCTTC
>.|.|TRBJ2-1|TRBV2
CASTRDRNEQFF
TGTGCCAGCACCCGAGATAGAAATGAGCAGTTCTTC
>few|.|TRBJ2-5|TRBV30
CAWSPGGWETQYF
TGTGCCTGGAGCCCGGGGGGCTGGGAGACCCAGTACTTC
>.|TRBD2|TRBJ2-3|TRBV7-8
CASSPPVVAGATDTQYF
TGTGCCAGCAGCCCCCCCGTGGTAGCGGGAGCCACAGATACGCAGTATTTT
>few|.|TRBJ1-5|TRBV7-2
CASSLRFSGFSNQPQHF
TGTGCCAGCAGCTTAAGGTTCTCGGGTTTCAGCAATCAGCCCCAGCATTTT
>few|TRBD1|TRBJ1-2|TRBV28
CASRRGQLYGYTF
TGTGCCAGCAGGCGGGGACAGCTCTATGGCTACACCTTC
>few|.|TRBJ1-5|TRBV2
CASSGGREGQPQHF
TGTGCCAGCAGCGGGGGGAGGGAAGGTCAGCCCCAGCATTTT
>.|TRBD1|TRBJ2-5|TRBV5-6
CASSTRTGGETQYF
TGTGCCAGCAGCACGCGAACAGGGGGAGAGACCCAGTACTTC
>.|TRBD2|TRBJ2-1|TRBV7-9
CASSPRTSGSGYNEQFF
TGTGCCAGCAGCCCCCGGACTAGCGGGAGTGGCTACAATGAGCAGTTCTTC
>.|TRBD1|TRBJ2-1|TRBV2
CASSPQTGATEQFF
TGTGCCAGCAGCCCCCAAACAGGGGCCACTGAGCAGTTCTTC
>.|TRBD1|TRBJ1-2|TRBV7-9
CASSEKTGGGYGYTF
TGTGCCAGCAGCGAAAAAACAGGGGGCGGCTATGGCTACACCTTC
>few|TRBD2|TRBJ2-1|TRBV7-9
CASSRGASGTDNEQFF
TGTGCCAGCAGCCGCGGGGCTAGCGGGACTGACAATGAGCAGTTCTTC
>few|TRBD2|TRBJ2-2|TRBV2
CASSGTSGNTGELFF
TGTGCCAGCAGTGGGACTAGCGGGAACACCGGGGAGCTGTTTTTT
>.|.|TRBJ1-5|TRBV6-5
CASSYSRGNQPQHF
TGTGCCAGCAGTTACTCTCGGGGGAATCAGCCCCAGCATTTT
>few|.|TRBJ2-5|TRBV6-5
CASSYSFVTSTETQYF
TGTGCCAGCAGTTACTCGTTCGTTACTAGCACAGAGACCCAGTACTTC
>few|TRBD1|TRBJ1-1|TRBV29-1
CSVESDRGREAFF
TGCAGCGTTGAAAGTGACAGGGGACGTGAAGCTTTCTTT
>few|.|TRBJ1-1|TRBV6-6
CASSYPSSPEAFF
TGTGCCAGCAGTTACCCCTCCTCCCCTGAAGCTTTCTTT
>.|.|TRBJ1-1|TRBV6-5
CASSYSNYRTEAFF
TGTGCCAGCAGTTACTCGAATTACAGAACTGAAGCTTTCTTT
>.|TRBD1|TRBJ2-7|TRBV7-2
CASSSTGGEQYF
TGTGCCAGCAGCTCGACAGGGGGAGAGCAGTACTTC